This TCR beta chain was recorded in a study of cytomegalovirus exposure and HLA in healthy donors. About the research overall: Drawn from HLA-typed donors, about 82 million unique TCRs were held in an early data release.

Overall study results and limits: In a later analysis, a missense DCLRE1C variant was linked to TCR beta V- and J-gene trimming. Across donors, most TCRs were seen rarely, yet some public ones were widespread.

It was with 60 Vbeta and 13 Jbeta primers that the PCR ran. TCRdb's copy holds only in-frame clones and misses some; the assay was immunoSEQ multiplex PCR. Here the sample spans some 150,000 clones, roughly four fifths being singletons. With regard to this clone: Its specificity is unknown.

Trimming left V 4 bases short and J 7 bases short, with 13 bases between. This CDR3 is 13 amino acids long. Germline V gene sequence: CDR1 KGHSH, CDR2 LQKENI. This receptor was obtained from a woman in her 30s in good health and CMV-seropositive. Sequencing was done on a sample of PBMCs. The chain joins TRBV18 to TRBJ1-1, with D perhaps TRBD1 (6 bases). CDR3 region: CASSRQGLGEAFF. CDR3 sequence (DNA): TGTGCCAGCTCACGCCAGGGGCTCGGTGAAGCTTTCTTT.